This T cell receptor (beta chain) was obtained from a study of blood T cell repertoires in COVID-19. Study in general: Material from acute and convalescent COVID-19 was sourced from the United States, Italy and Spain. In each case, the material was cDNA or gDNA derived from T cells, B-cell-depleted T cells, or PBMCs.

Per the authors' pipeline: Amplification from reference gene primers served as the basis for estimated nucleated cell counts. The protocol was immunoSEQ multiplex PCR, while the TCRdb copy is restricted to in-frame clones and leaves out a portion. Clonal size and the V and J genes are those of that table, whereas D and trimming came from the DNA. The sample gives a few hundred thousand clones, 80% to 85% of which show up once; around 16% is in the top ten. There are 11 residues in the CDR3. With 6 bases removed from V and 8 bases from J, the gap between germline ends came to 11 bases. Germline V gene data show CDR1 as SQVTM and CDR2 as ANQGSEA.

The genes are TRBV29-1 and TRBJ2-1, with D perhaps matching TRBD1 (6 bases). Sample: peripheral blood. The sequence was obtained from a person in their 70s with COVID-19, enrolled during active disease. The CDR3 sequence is CSVIQGYEQFF. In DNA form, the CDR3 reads TGCAGCGTGATACAGGGCTATGAGCAGTTCTTC.